Below are 26 T cell receptor beta chains sequenced from a single sample in a study of spatial heterogeneity in lung cancer. Points from the study as a whole: One measure, the expanded intratumoral alpha and beta TCR count, tracked tumor mutation counts.

Time point indicated: sample taken at primary tumor resection. The antigens for these receptors are not known. In TCRdb, the 5' RACE reads were re-called with MiXCR into one record per CDR3 protein. The table lists several thousand distinct CDR3 sequences, around 12% of them singletons. Sequences were derived from lung tumor tissue, sampled at surgery. These receptors all stem from a male donor with early-stage non-small cell lung cancer.

The table lists this clonotype with many counts. This beta chain represents an off-target read in a library built for alpha chains; its size is of limited meaning. CDR3 nucleotides: TGCAGTGCTAGAGGGGACGGTGATCAGCCCCAGCATTTT. Translating it yields CSARGDGDQPQHF. The chain recombines TRBV20-1 with TRBJ1-5; a possible D gene is TRBD1 (5 bases). This CDR3 is built from 13 residues. The germline V gene encodes CDR1 DFQATT and CDR2 SNEGSKA (reference sequence). The V end was cut by 1 base, the J end by 5 bases, with 9 bases between.

This clonotype was counted at least ten times. This beta chain represents an off-target read in a library built for alpha chains; its size is of limited meaning. The rearrangement links TRBV12-3 or TRBV12-4 to TRBJ1-5; maybe TRBD1 (5 bases). This CDR3 is built from 14 residues. The V end lost 3 bases, the J end lost 7 bases, and 13 bases lay between the germline ends. Written as DNA, the CDR3 is TGTGCCAGCAGTTTTGGAGGGGTGGGGCAGCCCCAGCATTTT. Translated: CASSFGGVGQPQHF.

This clonotype was counted many times. Being off target in a library aimed at alpha chains, this beta chain has a size of little meaning. V is TRBV12-3 or TRBV12-4 and J is TRBJ2-2, with 13 bases identical to TRBD2. V shed 7 bases and J 5 bases; nucleotides not matched to a gene: 7. This CDR3 region has 16 residues. The CDR3 spells CASTGGTSGTTGELFF. CDR3 nucleotide sequence: TGTGCCAGCACCGGCGGGACTAGCGGGACTACCGGGGAGCTGTTTTTT.

This clonotype is medium-sized (0.01 to 0.1%) in the sample. This beta chain turned up in a library designed for alpha chains; as an off-target read, its abundance says little. The genes are TRBV11-2 and TRBJ1-1; no reliable D call. Between the trimmed V and J ends, which lost 5 bases and 1 base, there was a span of 11 bases. The CDR3 totals 14 residues. Germline CDR1 is SGHAT and CDR2 is FQNNGV. CDR3 protein: CASSPDGRNTEAFF. CDR3 DNA: TGTGCCAGCAGCCCCGACGGAAGGAACACTGAAGCTTTCTTT.

This clonotype was observed at least ten times. This beta chain was picked up by a library intended for alpha chains and is off target, so its count carries little meaning. The rearrangement uses TRBV7-2 and TRBJ2-1; D uncertain. Germline V gives CDR1 SGHTA, CDR2 FQGNSA. This CDR3 comprises 13 residues. V was trimmed by 4 bases and J by 3 bases, leaving 7 bases between them. CDR3 sequence reads: CASSWSYYNEQFF. The CDR3 DNA reads TGTGCCAGCAGCTGGAGTTACTACAATGAGCAGTTCTTC.

This clonotype was detected ten times or more. This beta chain is an off-target read within a library intended for alpha chains, so its frequency means little. The V gene is TRBV4-1, the J gene TRBJ2-5; a weak D match, TRBD2 (6 bases). The CDR3 loop spans 14 amino acids. V dropped 1 base and J dropped 4 bases, with 10 bases sitting between them. Germline values: CDR1 MGHRA, CDR2 YSYEKL. The CDR3, as DNA: TGCGCCAGCAGCCAAGGAGTCGGGAGAGAGACCCAGTACTTC. It specifies CASSQGVGRETQYF.

This clonotype came up many times. With the library built for alpha chains, this beta chain is off target and its frequency is not meaningful. V gene TRBV5-1 combines with J gene TRBJ2-7, with no clear D. The CDR3 runs to 13 residues. Trimming pared 0 bases from V and 3 bases from J, leaving 7 bases between. The germline V gene encodes CDR1 SGHRS and CDR2 YFSETQ. CDR3: CASSLARLYEQYF. Written as DNA, the CDR3 is TGCGCCAGCAGCTTGGCGAGACTCTACGAGCAGTACTTC. The entire variable domain, with the rest obtained from reference TRBV5-1 and TRBJ2-7, is as follows: KAGVTQTPRYLIKTRGQQVTLSCSPISGHRSVSWYQQTPGQGLQFLFEYFSETQRNKGNFPGRFSGRQFSNSRSEMNVSTLELGDSALYLCASSLARLYEQYFGPGTRLTVT.

As concerns this clonotype: With the library built for alpha chains, this beta chain is off target and its frequency is not meaningful. This rearrangement joins TRBV7-9 to TRBJ2-5; 11 positions match TRBD2. Germline V gene data show CDR1 as SEHNR and CDR2 as FQNEAQ (reference sequence). The CDR3 is 16 residues long. J lost 5 bases, V lost 0 bases, and 5 bases had no gene match. CDR3 in amino acids: CASSLASLAGGETQYF. CDR3 bases: TGTGCCAGCAGCTTAGCATCCCTAGCGGGAGGTGAGACCCAGTACTTC.

This clonotype was picked up many times. In a library made to pick up alpha chains, this beta chain is a stray read with a size that means little. The chain carries TRBV4-2 and TRBJ2-1, with D perhaps matching TRBD2 (5 bases). CDR1 is LGHNA, CDR2 YNFKEQ, per germline. V lost 5 bases to trimming and J lost 0 bases, with 8 bases between them. The CDR3 loop spans 14 amino acids. The chain's CDR3 is CASSSRGSYNEQFF. CDR3 DNA: TGTGCCAGCAGCTCCCGGGGCTCCTACAATGAGCAGTTCTTC.

In regard to this clonotype: This beta chain represents an off-target read in a library built for alpha chains; its size is of limited meaning. J is TRBJ2-1 and V is TRBV5-1; D might be TRBD2 (6 bases). Germline V gene sequence: CDR1 SGHRS, CDR2 YFSETQ. The CDR3 covers 17 residues. The V gene lost 2 bases and the J gene lost 2 bases, with 17 bases spanning the gap. DNA of the CDR3: TGCGCCAGCAGCTTAACCACCGGGACTGGGGCCTACAATGAGCAGTTCTTC. It encodes CASSLTTGTGAYNEQFF.

This clonotype was observed many times. The library was built for alpha chains, so this beta chain is an off-target read and its size means little. This chain uses TRBV12-3 or TRBV12-4 with TRBJ2-2; the match to TRBD2 covers 7 bases. The V gene end was trimmed by 5 bases and the J gene end by 2 bases; junction bases not matched to a gene: 5. The CDR3 covers 15 residues. CDR3 sequence: CASSPRTRNTGELFF. The CDR3 DNA is TGTGCCAGCAGTCCTCGGACTAGAAACACCGGGGAGCTGTTTTTT.

This clonotype showed up just a few times. A library made for alpha chains picked up this beta chain off target, so its size means little. The V call is TRBV12-3 or TRBV12-4, the J call TRBJ2-3, with no clear D. The V and J ends lost 1 base and 4 bases respectively, with 6 bases between them. The CDR3 consists of 13 residues. Here the CDR3 DNA reads TGTGCCAGCAGTTTAGTGCAGGCAGATACGCAGTATTTT. Translated, it gives CASSLVQADTQYF.

This clonotype was observed at least ten times. Being off target in a library aimed at alpha chains, this beta chain has a size of little meaning. This chain uses TRBV25-1 with TRBJ2-3; D is possibly TRBD2 (5 bases). The CDR3 is made up of 15 amino acids. Germline CDR1 MGHDK, CDR2 SYGVNS. Trimming shortened V by 3 bases and J by 0 bases, and 10 bases separated the two germline ends. CDR3 amino acids: CASSERVLSTDTQYF. DNA for the CDR3: TGTGCCAGCAGTGAGAGGGTCCTTAGCACAGATACGCAGTATTTT.

This clonotype has at least ten counts. Found in a library prepared for alpha chains, this beta chain is an off-target read, and its abundance has little meaning. The V gene is TRBV7-2, the J gene TRBJ2-7; the D gene could be TRBD1 or TRBD2 (6 bases each). CDR3 length: 14 residues. Germline V gives CDR1 SGHTA, CDR2 FQGNSA. V dropped 3 bases and J dropped 2 bases, with 11 bases sitting between them. The CDR3 here is CASSFGGPTYEQYF. CDR3 coding DNA: TGTGCCAGCAGCTTTGGGGGGCCAACCTACGAGCAGTACTTC.

This clonotype is medium-sized in the sample. With the library built for alpha chains, this beta chain is off target and its frequency is not meaningful. The chain links TRBV7-9 to TRBJ2-7, with D tentatively TRBD1 (5 bases). Germline lookup yields CDR1 SEHNR and CDR2 FQNEAQ (reference sequence). V was clipped by 1 base and J by 0 bases, with 10 bases between them. This CDR3 is built from 15 residues. The CDR3 loop reads CASSLGKGYSYEQYF. In nucleotides, the CDR3 is TGTGCCAGCAGCTTAGGGAAGGGGTACTCCTACGAGCAGTACTTC.

This clonotype was found many times. A much larger clone differs by one base, so this may be a read error. A library prepared for alpha chains yielded this beta chain as an off-target read; its size is of little meaning. The chain recombines TRBV20-1 with TRBJ1-1, with D perhaps TRBD1 (5 bases). CDR3 size: 11 residues. Germline V gene sequence: CDR1 DFQATT, CDR2 SNEGSKA (reference sequence). Trimming stripped 5 bases from V and 8 bases from J, with 12 bases between. The CDR3 protein is CSAARGGEAFF. DNA for the CDR3: TGCAGTGCTGCCCGGGGCGGGGAAGCTTTCTTT.

This clonotype occurred many times. The library was prepared for alpha chains; this beta chain is a stray read, so its frequency means little. The chain has TRBV12-3 or TRBV12-4 and TRBJ2-2, with D perhaps matching TRBD2 (5 bases). The CDR3 contains 16 residues. V was cut by 5 bases and J by 7 bases, with 20 bases left in between. The DNA of the CDR3 is TGTGCCAGCAGTGTGCTAGGACTCGGGCAGATCGGGGAGCTGTTTTTT. Its translation is CASSVLGLGQIGELFF.

This clonotype has more than one count but fewer than ten. This beta chain is a stray sequence in a library constructed for alpha chains; its clone size is not meaningful. V usage is TRBV20-1 and J usage is TRBJ2-3, with 10 nucleotides matching TRBD2. The CDR3 is 19 residues long. The ends lost 3 bases at V and 1 base at J; junction bases unmatched: 16. CDR1 is DFQATT, CDR2 SNEGSKA, per germline (reference sequence). The CDR3 is CSARGALAGVGWGTDTQYF. For the CDR3, the DNA is TGCAGTGCTAGGGGGGCTCTAGCGGGAGTAGGTTGGGGCACAGATACGCAGTATTTT.

This clonotype appeared many times. This beta chain lies outside the target of a library built for alpha chains; its clone size means little. This chain joins TRBV15 and TRBJ2-2; 8 nucleotides align to TRBD1. Trimming took 0 bases from V and 2 from J; bases not matched to a gene: 2. There are 16 residues in the CDR3. From germline, CDR1 is LNHNV and CDR2 YYDKDF (reference sequence). This chain's CDR3 is CATSREQGVNTGELFF. CDR3 bases: TGTGCCACCAGCAGAGAACAGGGGGTAAACACCGGGGAGCTGTTTTTT. Combining the CDR3 with reference TRBV15 and TRBJ2-2 gives the whole variable domain DAMVIQNPRYQVTQFGKPVTLSCSQTLNHNVMYWYQQKSSQAPKLLFHYYDKDFNNEADTPDNFQSRRPNTSFCFLDIRSPGLGDTAMYLCATSREQGVNTGELFFGEGSRLTVL.

This clonotype was recorded many times. The library was built for alpha chains, so this beta chain is an off-target read and its size means little. The chain couples TRBV27 to TRBJ1-3, with 10 bases identical to TRBD1. The CDR3 contains 15 residues. Germline V gene data show CDR1 as MNHEY and CDR2 as SMNVEV (reference sequence). Losses at the gene ends were 6 bases for V and 3 bases for J; bases not matched to a gene: 5. This chain's CDR3 is CASRRTGGFGNTIYF. CDR3 sequence (DNA): TGTGCCAGCAGAAGGACAGGGGGATTTGGAAACACCATATATTTT.

Ten or more counts support this clonotype. This beta chain is an off-target read within a library intended for alpha chains, so its frequency means little. The V call is TRBV7-2, the J call TRBJ2-1, with 10 bases lining up with TRBD2. The CDR3 consists of 15 residues. CDR1 and CDR2 (germline): SGHTA, FQGNSA. V lost 1 base to trimming and J lost 5 bases; unmatched junction nucleotides: 2. The CDR3 DNA reads TGTGCCAGCAGCTTAGTAAGCGGGAGGGACAATGAGCAGTTCTTC. It yields the protein CASSLVSGRDNEQFF.

Concerning this clonotype: Little can be read into the size of this beta chain, an off-target read in a library designed for alpha chains. The chain has TRBV6-5 and TRBJ2-1; possibly TRBD1 for D (6 bases). The CDR3 contains 15 residues. Germline V gene sequence: CDR1 MNHEY, CDR2 SVGAGI. V was shortened by 4 bases and J by 0 bases, with 10 bases between the two germline ends. Here the CDR3 DNA reads TGTGCCAGCAGTTTCGGACAGAGCTCCTACAATGAGCAGTTCTTC. Translating it yields CASSFGQSSYNEQFF.

This clonotype was seen at least ten times. The library was built for alpha chains, so this beta chain is an off-target read and its size means little. This chain links TRBV30 with TRBJ2-2, with 8 bases lining up with TRBD1. The V gene end was trimmed by 5 bases and the J gene end by 4 bases; junction bases not matched to a gene: 6. The CDR3 runs to 14 residues. The germline CDR1 and CDR2 sequences are GTSNPN and SVGIG (reference sequence). This chain's CDR3 is CAWVDRGGTGELFF. The CDR3 coding sequence is TGTGCCTGGGTAGACAGGGGCGGCACCGGGGAGCTGTTTTTT.

This clonotype showed up many times. This beta chain slipped into a library made for alpha chains as a stray read, so its size is not meaningful. The rearrangement uses TRBV30 and TRBJ2-3; D is perhaps TRBD1 (5 bases). CDR1 and CDR2 from the germline V gene are GTSNPN and SVGIG (reference sequence). V lost 2 bases and J lost 6, with 21 bases in between. This CDR3 region has 16 residues. DNA for the CDR3: TGTGCCTGGAGTTTGGGATATAGGGGAAAGGAGGATACGCAGTATTTT. As protein: CAWSLGYRGKEDTQYF.

In its sample, this clonotype is medium-sized (0.01 to 0.1%). Being off target in a library aimed at alpha chains, this beta chain has a size of little meaning. The genes are TRBV7-9 and TRBJ2-5; 11 nucleotides match TRBD2. Trimming took 3 bases from V and 0 from J; bases not matched to a gene: 6. Germline loops: CDR1 SEHNR, CDR2 FQNEAQ (reference sequence). The CDR3 has 17 residues. The CDR3 reads CASSFRATSGNQETQYF. The CDR3 DNA follows: TGTGCCAGCAGCTTTAGAGCGACTAGCGGGAACCAAGAGACCCAGTACTTC.

In its sample, this clonotype was seen a few times. The library was built for alpha chains, so this beta chain is an off-target read and its size means little. The chain uses TRBV27 and TRBJ1-5, with D unresolved. The V gene lost 3 bases and the J gene lost 6 bases, with 3 bases spanning the gap. This CDR3 region has 11 residues. CDR1 MNHEY and CDR2 SMNVEV come from the germline V gene (reference sequence). CDR3 nucleotide sequence: TGTGCCAGCAGTTTGGGTCAGCCCCAGCATTTT. This gives the protein CASSLGQPQHF.